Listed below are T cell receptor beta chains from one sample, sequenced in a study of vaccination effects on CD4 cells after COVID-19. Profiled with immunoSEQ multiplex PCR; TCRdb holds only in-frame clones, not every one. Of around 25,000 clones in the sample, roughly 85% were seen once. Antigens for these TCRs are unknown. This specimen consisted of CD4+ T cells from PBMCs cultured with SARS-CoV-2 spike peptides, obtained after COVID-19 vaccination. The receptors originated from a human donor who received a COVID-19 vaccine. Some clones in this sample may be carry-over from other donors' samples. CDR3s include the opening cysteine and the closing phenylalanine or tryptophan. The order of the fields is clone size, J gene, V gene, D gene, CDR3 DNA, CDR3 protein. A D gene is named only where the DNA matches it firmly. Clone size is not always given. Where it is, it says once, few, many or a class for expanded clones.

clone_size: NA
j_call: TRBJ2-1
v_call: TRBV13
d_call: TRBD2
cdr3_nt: TGTGCCAGCAGCCCAAGACTAGCGGGGGGCAATGAGCAGTTCTTC
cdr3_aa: CASSPRLAGGNEQFF

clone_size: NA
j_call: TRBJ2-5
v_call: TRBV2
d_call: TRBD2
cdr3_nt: TGTGCCAGCAGCCCCCGACTAGCGGGTGAAGAGACCCAGTACTTC
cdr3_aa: CASSPRLAGEETQYF

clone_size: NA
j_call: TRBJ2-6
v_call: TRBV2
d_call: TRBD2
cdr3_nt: TGTGCCAGCAGTGGGGCTAGCGGTTCTGGGGCCAACGTCCTGACTTTC
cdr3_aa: CASSGASGSGANVLTF

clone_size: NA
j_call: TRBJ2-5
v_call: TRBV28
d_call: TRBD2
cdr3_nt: TGTGCCAGCAGTCCCGGACTGAGCGGGGGGGCTTGGGAGACCCAGTACTTC
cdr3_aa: CASSPGLSGGAWETQYF

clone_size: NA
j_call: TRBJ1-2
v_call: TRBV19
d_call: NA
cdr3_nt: TGTGCCAGTAGCCTCAAACCCCAGTCTATTGGCTACACCTTC
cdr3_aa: CASSLKPQSIGYTF

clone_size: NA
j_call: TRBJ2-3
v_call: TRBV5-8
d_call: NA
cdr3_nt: TGTGCCAGCAGCATAACAAACCCAGATACGCAGTATTTT
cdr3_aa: CASSITNPDTQYF

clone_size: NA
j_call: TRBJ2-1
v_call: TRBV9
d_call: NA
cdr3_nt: TGTGCCAGCAGCGTAGAGGGGGTGGGCACGGGTTTCGACAATGAGCAGTTCTTC
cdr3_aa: CASSVEGVGTGFDNEQFF

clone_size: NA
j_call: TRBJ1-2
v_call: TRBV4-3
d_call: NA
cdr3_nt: TGCGCCAGCAGCCAAGATGCGCCGCGTCATGGCTACACCTTC
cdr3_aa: CASSQDAPRHGYTF

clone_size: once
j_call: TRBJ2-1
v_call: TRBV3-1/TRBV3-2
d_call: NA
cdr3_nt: TGTGCCAGCAGCCAAGGGGCAGTGAGGGGTGAGCAGTTCTTC
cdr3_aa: CASSQGAVRGEQFF

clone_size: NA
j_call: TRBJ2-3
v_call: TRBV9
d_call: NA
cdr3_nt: TGTGCCAGCAGCGTAAATCTGGTGGCCACAGATACGCAGTATTTT
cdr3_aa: CASSVNLVATDTQYF

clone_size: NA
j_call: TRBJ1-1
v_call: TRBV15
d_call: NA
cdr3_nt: TGTGCCACCAGCAGAGATAGGCACACTGAAGCTTTCTTT
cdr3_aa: CATSRDRHTEAFF

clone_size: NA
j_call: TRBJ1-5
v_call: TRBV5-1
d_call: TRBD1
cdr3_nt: TGCGCCAGCAGCTGGGGACCGGACAGGGGTTCCAATCAGCCCCAGCATTTT
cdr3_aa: CASSWGPDRGSNQPQHF

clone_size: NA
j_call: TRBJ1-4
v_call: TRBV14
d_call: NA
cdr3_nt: TGTGCCAGCAGCCGAGCAGGGACCACTAATGAAAAACTGTTTTTT
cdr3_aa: CASSRAGTTNEKLFF

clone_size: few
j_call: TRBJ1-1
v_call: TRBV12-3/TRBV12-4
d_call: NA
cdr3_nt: TGTGCCAGCAGTACCCAAGAGGGCACTGAAGCTTTCTTT
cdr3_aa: CASSTQEGTEAFF

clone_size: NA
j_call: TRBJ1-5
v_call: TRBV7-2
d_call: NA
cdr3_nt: TGTGCCAGCAGCAAAGACAGTTCTCAGCCCCAGCATTTT
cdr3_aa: CASSKDSSQPQHF

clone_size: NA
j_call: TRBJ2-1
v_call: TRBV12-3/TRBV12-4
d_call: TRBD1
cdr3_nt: TGTGCCAGCAGGACAGGGGTTTACAATGAGCAGTTCTTC
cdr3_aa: CASRTGVYNEQFF

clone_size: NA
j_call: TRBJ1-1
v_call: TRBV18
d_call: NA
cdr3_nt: TGTGCCAGCTCACCCCTACAGGAGAACACTGAAGCTTTCTTT
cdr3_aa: CASSPLQENTEAFF

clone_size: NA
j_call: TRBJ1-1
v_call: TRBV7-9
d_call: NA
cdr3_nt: TGTGCCAGCAGCCAGAGAGTTATACGGGTAGGCACTGAAGCTTTCTTT
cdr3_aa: CASSQRVIRVGTEAFF

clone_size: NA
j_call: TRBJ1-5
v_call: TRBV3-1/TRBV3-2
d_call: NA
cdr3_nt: TGTGCCAGCAGCGAAGCGGGTGGACAGCCCCAGCATTTT
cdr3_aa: CASSEAGGQPQHF

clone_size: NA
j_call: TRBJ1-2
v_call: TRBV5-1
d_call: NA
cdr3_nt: TGCGCCAGCAGCCACGGGGGGAATGGCTACACCTTC
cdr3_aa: CASSHGGNGYTF

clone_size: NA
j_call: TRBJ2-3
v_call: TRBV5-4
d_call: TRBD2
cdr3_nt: TGTGCCAGCAGCCTAACGGGGGGAACTAGCACAGATACGCAGTATTTT
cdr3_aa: CASSLTGGTSTDTQYF

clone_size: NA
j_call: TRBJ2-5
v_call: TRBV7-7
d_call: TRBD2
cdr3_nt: TGTGCCAGCAGCGGCGGGACTAGCGGGATGGAGACCCAGTACTTC
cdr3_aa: CASSGGTSGMETQYF

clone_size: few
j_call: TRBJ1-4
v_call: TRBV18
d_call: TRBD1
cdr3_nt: TGTGCCAGCTCTCCACGTCAAGAGGGACAGGGGAATAATGAAAAACTGTTTTTT
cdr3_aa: CASSPRQEGQGNNEKLFF

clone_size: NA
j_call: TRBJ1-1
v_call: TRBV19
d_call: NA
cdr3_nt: TGTGCCAGTAGCCTCATGACGGGATCCATGAACACTGAAGCTTTCTTT
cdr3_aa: CASSLMTGSMNTEAFF

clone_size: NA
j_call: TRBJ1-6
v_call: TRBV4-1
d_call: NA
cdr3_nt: TGCGCCAGCACCCGGAACATTGGCTCCTATAATTCACCCCTCCACTTT
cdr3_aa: CASTRNIGSYNSPLHF

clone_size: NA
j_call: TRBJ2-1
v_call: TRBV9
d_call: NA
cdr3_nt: TGTGCCAGCAGCGTAGGTGAGCGGATTCTAAACAATGAGCAGTTCTTC
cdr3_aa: CASSVGERILNNEQFF

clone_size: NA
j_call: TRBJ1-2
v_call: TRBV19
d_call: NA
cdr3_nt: TGTGCCAGTACCCTCCAAGGGAATTCGCGTTATGGCTACACCTTC
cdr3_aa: CASTLQGNSRYGYTF

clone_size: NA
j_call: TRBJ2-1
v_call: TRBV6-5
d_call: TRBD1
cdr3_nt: TGTGCCAGCAGACTGGGACAGGGAAATTTCAATGAGCAGTTCTTC
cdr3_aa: CASRLGQGNFNEQFF

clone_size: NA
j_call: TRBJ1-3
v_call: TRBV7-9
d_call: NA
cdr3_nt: TGTGCCAGCAGCTTATTTGGCAGTAGCCCTATCTCTGGAAACACCATATATTTT
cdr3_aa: CASSLFGSSPISGNTIYF

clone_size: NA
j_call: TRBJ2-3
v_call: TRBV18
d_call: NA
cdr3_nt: TGTGCCAGCTCGACCGGGGAGGCAGATACGCAGTATTTT
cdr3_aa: CASSTGEADTQYF

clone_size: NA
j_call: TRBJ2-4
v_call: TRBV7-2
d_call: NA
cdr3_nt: TGTGCCAGCAGCTTAGGACAGCTAGCCAAAAACATTCAGTACTTC
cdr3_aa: CASSLGQLAKNIQYF

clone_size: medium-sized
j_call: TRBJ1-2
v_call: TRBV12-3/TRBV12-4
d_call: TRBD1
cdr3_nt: TGTGCCAGCAGCCAGGGGGGGAATGGCTACACCTTC
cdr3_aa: CASSQGGNGYTF

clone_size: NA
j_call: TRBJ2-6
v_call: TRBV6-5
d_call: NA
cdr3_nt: TGTGCCAGCCGACGGAGCTCTGGGGCCAACGTCCTGACTTTC
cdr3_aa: CASRRSSGANVLTF

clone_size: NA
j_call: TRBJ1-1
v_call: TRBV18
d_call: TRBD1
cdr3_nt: TGTGCCAGCTCACCACGGACAGGGCACCTGAACACTGAAGCTTTCTTT
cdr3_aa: CASSPRTGHLNTEAFF

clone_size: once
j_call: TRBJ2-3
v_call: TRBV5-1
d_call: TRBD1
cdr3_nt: TGCGCCAGCAGCCCCCGGGACAGCCGCACAGATACGCAGTATTTT
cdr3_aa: CASSPRDSRTDTQYF

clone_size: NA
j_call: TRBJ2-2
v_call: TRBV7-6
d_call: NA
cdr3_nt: TGTGCCAGCAGTCTAGCACCGGGGGCGAACACCGGGGAGCTGTTTTTT
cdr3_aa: CASSLAPGANTGELFF

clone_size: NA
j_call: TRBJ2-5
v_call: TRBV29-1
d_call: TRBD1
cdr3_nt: TGCAGCGCCGACCCGGGACAGGAGCAAGAGACCCAGTACTTC
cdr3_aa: CSADPGQEQETQYF

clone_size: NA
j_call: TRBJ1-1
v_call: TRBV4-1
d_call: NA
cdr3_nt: TGCGCCAGCAGCCAAGATCCGAGGGGGAACACTGAAGCTTTCTTT
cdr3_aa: CASSQDPRGNTEAFF

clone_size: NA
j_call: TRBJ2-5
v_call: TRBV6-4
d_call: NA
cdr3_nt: TGTGCCTGGCGGGGAGAAACCGACCAAGAGACCCAGTACTTC
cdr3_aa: CAWRGETDQETQYF

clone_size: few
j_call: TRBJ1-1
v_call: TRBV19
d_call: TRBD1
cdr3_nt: TGTGCCAGTAGTAAGGGACAGGGAAACACTGAAGCTTTCTTT
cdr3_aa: CASSKGQGNTEAFF

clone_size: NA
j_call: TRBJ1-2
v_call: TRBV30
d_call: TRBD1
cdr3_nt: TGTGCCTGGGGGCTTAGACAGGGGGCCCACTATGGCTACACCTTC
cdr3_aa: CAWGLRQGAHYGYTF

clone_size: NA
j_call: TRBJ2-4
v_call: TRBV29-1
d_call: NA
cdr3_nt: TGCAGCGTTTACGACGGAGCCAAAAACATTCAGTACTTC
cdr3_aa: CSVYDGAKNIQYF

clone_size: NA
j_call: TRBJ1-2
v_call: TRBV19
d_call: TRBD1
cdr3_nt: TGTGCCAGCAAGGACAGGGGGAAAATCAATTCTAACTATGGCTACACCTTC
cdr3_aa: CASKDRGKINSNYGYTF

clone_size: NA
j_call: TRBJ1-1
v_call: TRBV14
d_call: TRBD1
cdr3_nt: TGTGCCAGCAGCCAAGAGGGGACAGGGGGCGGAAAAACTGAAGCTTTCTTT
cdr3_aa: CASSQEGTGGGKTEAFF

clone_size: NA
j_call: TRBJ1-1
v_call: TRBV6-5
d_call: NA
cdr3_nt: TGTGCCACCCTGGGGACACTGAACACTGAAGCTTTCTTT
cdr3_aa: CATLGTLNTEAFF